By sample share, the clone carrying this T cell receptor (beta chain) is medium-sized. The antigen is not known. Other nucleotide sequences in the sample specify the same CDR3. How the authors handled the data: Clinicopathological groups differed in CDR3, with these differences serving to build a distant-metastasis classifier for papillary thyroid cancer. MiXCR was used by TCRdb to re-call the PCR reads. It is TCRdb's table, rather than the study itself, that gives the V and J calls and clone size. The repertoire holds 20,000 to 25,000 clones, less than 20% seen once, with about 30% in the top ten. The sample belongs to a study of metastatic and nonmetastatic thyroid tumors. Across the whole study: Both malignant and benign thyroid patients supplied peripheral blood and tumor or nodule tissue samples, across which the repertoires of these patients were then compared. General observations from the study: Patients with malignant thyroid tumors reportedly had significantly higher TCR beta diversity than those with benign nodules, in blood and tumor.

Nobody among the patients had been given any treatment before thyroid surgery. The CDR3 extends over 15 amino acids. In germline, CDR1 is ENHRY, CDR2 SYGVKD. The ends were cut back, 0 bases at V and 0 bases at J, with 8 bases in the middle. The rearrangement uses TRBV10-3 and TRBJ1-1; TRBD1 might be the D (5 bases). Sequencing was performed on blood. This TCR was sampled from a female donor with papillary thyroid cancer or a benign thyroid nodule (not recorded which). Some clones in this sample may be carry-over from other donors' samples. Here the CDR3 reads CAISESGTVNTEAFF. The CDR3 DNA is TGTGCCATCAGTGAGTCTGGGACGGTGAACACTGAAGCTTTCTTT.